The TCR beta chain described here comes from a study of blood T cell repertoires in COVID-19. Across the whole study: In each case, the material was cDNA or gDNA derived from T cells, B-cell-depleted T cells, or PBMCs.

Libraries were prepared by immunoSEQ multiplex PCR; TCRdb keeps only in-frame clonotypes and omits some of them. Of 70,000 to 85,000 clones in the sample, approximately 90% are singletons; the top ten hold under 3%. V gave up 3 bases and J gave up 7 bases, with 21 bases separating them. The CDR3 consists of 17 residues. Germline V gene sequence: CDR1 LNHDA, CDR2 SQIVND (reference sequence). Sample: peripheral blood. The chain has TRBV19 and TRBJ1-4, with a possible D match to TRBD1 (6 bases). The clonotype was recovered from a woman aged 45 to 65 with active or convalescent COVID-19. CDR3 residues: CASSMGHVPLLGEKLFF. The CDR3 coding sequence is TGTGCCAGTAGTATGGGACATGTTCCTCTTTTGGGTGAAAAACTGTTTTTT.